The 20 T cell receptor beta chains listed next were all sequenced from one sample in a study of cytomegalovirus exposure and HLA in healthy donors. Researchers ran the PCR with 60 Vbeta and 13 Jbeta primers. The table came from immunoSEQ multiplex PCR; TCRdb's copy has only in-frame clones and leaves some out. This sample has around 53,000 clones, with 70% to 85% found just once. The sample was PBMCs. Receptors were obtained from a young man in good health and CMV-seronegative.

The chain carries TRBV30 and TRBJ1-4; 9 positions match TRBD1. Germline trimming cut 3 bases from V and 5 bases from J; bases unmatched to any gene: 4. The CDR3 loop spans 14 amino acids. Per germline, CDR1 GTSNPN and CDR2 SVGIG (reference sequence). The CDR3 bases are TGTGCCTGGAGCGCCGGGACAGGGAATGAAAAACTGTTTTTT. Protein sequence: CAWSAGTGNEKLFF. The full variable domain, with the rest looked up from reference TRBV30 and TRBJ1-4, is SQTIHQWPATLVQPVGSPLSLECTVEGTSNPNLYWYRQAAGRGLQLLFYSVGIGQISSEVPQNLSASRPQDRQFILSSKKLLLSDSGFYLCAWSAGTGNEKLFFGSGTQLSVL.

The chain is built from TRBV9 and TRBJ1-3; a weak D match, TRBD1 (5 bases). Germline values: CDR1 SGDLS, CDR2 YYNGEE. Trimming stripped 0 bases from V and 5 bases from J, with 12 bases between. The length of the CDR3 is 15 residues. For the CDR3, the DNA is TGTGCCAGCAGCGTAGACAGGCAGGGCCGAAACACCATATATTTT. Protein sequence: CASSVDRQGRNTIYF.

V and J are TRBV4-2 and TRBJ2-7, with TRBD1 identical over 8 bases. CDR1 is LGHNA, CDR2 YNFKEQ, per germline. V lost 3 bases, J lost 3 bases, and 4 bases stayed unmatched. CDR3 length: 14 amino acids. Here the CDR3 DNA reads TGTGCCAGCAGCCACACACAGGGGGACTACGAGCAGTACTTC. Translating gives CASSHTQGDYEQYF.

The CDR3, as DNA: TGCGCCAGCAGCCAAGAGCGGGAGTGGTACGAGCAGTACTTC. It encodes CASSQEREWYEQYF. The J gene is TRBJ2-7, the V gene TRBV4-3, with 7 nucleotides matching TRBD2. The CDR3 has 14 residues. V was clipped by 0 bases and J by 4 bases; unmatched bases: 3. From germline, CDR1 is LGHNA and CDR2 YSLEER.

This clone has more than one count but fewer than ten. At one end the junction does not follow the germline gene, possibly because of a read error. The CDR3, as DNA: TGTGCCAGCATTACACCGGGACAGGGTACGATCTTC. Translation gives CASITPGQGTIF. V usage is TRBV28 and J usage is TRBJ1-2; 9 nucleotides align to TRBD1. The germline V gene encodes CDR1 MDHEN and CDR2 SYDVKM. The CDR3 has 12 amino acids.

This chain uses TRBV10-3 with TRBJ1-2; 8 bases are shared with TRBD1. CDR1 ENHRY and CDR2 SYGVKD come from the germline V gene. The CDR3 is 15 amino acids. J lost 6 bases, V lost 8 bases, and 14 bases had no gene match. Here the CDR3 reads CAIGSLQGVADGYTF. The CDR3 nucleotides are TGTGCCATCGGGAGCCTACAGGGGGTTGCGGATGGCTACACCTTC.

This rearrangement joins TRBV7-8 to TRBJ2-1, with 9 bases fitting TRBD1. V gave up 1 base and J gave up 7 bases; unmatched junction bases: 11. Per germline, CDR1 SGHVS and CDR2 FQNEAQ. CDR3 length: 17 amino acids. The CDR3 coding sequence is TGTGCCAGCAGCTTAGGACGGGGACAGGGACCGCGGAATGAGCAGTTCTTC. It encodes CASSLGRGQGPRNEQFF.

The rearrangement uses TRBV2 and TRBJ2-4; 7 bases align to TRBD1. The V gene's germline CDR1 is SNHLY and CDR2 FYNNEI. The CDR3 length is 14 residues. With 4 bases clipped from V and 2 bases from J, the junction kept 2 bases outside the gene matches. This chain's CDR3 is CASSAGGTKNIQYF. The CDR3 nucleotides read TGTGCCAGCAGTGCAGGGGGAACCAAAAACATTCAGTACTTC.

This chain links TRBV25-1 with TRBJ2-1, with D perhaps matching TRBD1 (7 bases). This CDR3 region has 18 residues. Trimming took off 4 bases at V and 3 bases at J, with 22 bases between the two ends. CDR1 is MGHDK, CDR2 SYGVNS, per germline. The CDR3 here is CASSGRGLLRDHYNEQFF. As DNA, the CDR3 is TGTGCCAGCAGTGGGAGGGGGCTACTCCGGGACCACTACAATGAGCAGTTCTTC.

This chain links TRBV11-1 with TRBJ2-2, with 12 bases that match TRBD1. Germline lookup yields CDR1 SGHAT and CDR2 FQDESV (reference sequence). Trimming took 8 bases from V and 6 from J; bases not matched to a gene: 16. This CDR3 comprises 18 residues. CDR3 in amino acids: CASSTHGTGGALAGELFF. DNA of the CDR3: TGTGCCAGCTCGACCCACGGGACAGGGGGCGCATTGGCCGGGGAGCTGTTTTTT.

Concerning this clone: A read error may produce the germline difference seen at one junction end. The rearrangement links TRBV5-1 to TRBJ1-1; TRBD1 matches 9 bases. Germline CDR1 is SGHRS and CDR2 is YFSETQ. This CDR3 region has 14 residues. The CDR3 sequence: CASSLGQGGTEAFF. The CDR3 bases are TGCGCCAGCAGTTTGGGACAGGGTGGGACTGAAGCTTTCTTT.

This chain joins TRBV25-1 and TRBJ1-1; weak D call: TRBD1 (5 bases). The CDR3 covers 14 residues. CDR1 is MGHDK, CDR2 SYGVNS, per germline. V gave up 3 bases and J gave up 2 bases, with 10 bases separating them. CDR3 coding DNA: TGTGCCAGCAGTGAGGCAAGGGGTAACACTGAAGCTTTCTTT. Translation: CASSEARGNTEAFF.

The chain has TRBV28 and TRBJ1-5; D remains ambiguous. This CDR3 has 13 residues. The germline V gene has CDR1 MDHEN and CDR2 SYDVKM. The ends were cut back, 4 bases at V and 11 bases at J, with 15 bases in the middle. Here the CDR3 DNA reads TGTGCCAGCAGTTCCTCCGGGGAGCGATCCCAGCATTTT. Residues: CASSSSGERSQHF.

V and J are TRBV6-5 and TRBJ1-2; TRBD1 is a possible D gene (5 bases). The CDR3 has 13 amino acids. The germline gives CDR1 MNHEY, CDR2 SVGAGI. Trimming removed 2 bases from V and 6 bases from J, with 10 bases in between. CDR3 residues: CASSYPWGDGYTF. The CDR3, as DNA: TGTGCCAGCAGTTACCCTTGGGGGGATGGCTACACCTTC.

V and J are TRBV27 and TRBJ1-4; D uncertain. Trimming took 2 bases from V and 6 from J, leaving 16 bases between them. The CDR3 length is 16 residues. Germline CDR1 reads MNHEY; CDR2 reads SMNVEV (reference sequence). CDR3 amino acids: CASSLIGGFPDEKLFF. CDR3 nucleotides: TGTGCCAGCAGTTTAATAGGAGGTTTTCCGGATGAAAAACTGTTTTTT.

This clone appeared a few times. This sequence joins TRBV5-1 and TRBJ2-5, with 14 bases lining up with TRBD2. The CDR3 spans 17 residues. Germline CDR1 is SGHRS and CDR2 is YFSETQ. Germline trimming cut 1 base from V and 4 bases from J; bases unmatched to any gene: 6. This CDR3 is CASSLRLAGGRGETQYF. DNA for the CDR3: TGCGCCAGCAGCTTGAGACTAGCGGGAGGGCGTGGAGAGACCCAGTACTTC.

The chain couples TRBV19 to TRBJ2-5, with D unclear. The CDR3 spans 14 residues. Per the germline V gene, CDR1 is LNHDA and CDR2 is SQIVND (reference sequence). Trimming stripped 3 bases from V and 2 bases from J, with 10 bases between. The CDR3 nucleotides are TGTGCCAGTAGTATTGTGAACAGTCAAGAGACCCAGTACTTC. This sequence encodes CASSIVNSQETQYF. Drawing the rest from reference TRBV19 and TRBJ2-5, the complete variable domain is DGGITQSPKYLFRKEGQNVTLSCEQNLNHDAMYWYRQDPGQGLRLIYYSQIVNDFQKGDIAEGYSVSREKKESFPLTVTSAQKNPTAFYLCASSIVNSQETQYFGPGTRLLVL.

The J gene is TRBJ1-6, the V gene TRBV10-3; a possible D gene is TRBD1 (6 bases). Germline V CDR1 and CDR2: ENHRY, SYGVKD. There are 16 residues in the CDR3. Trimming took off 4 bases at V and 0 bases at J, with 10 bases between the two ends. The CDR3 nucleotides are TGTGCCATCAGTGGGGGGCAGAGCTCCTATAATTCACCCCTCCACTTT. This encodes CAISGGQSSYNSPLHF.

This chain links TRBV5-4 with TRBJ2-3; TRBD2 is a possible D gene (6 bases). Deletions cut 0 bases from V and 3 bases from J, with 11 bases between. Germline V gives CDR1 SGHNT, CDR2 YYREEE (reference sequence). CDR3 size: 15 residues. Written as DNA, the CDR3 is TGTGCCAGCAGCTTGGCAGGGACTGCGACAGATACGCAGTATTTT. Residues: CASSLAGTATDTQYF.

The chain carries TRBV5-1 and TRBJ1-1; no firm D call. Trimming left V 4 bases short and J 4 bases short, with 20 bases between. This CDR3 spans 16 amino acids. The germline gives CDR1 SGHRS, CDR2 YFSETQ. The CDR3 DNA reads TGCGCCAGCAGCCTAGAGGAGTCGCGGAAAGTCACTGAAGCTTTCTTT. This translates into CASSLEESRKVTEAFF.